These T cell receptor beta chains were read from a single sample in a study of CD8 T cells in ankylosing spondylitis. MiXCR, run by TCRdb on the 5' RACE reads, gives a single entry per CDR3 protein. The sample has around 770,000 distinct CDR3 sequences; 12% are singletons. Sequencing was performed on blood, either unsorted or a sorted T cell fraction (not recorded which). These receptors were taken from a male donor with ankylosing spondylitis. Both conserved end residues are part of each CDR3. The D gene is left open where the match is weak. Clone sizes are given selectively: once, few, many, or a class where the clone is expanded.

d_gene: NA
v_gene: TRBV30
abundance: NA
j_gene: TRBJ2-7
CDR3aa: CAWAIQGLEQYF
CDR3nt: TGTGCCTGGGCGATACAGGGTCTGGAGCAGTACTTC

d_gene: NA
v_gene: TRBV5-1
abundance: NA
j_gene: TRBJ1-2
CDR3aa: CASSSLAGGLKYGYTF
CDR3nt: TGCGCCAGCAGCTCCTTGGCGGGGGGACTCAAATATGGCTACACCTTC

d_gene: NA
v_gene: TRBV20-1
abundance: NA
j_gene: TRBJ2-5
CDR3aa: CSARWKVLQETQYF
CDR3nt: TGCAGTGCTAGATGGAAGGTCCTCCAAGAGACCCAGTACTTC

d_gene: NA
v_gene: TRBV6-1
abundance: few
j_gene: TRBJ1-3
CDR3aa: CASIPDRYPGNTIYF
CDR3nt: TGTGCCAGCATCCCCGACAGATACCCTGGAAACACCATATATTTT

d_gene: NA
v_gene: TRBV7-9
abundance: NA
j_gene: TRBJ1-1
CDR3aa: CASSLGPVIGTEAFF
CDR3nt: TGTGCCAGCAGCTTAGGTCCGGTCATCGGAACTGAAGCTTTCTTT

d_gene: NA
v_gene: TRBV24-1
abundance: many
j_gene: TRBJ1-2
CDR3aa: CATALGQNNYGYTF
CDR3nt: TGTGCCACCGCGCTGGGGCAGAATAACTATGGCTACACCTTC

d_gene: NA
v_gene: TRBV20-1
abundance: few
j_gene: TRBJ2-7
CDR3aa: CSASRGTAYEQYF
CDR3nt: TGCAGTGCTAGTAGAGGCACGGCCTACGAGCAGTACTTC

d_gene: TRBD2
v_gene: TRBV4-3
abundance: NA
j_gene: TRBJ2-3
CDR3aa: CASSQRAGGTDTQYF
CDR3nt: TGCGCCAGCAGCCAGCGAGCGGGGGGCACAGATACGCAGTATTTT

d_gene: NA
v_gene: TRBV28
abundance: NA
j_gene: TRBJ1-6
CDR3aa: CASSPPGTGSPLHF
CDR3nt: TGTGCCAGCAGCCCCCCAGGGACGGGTTCACCCCTCCACTTT

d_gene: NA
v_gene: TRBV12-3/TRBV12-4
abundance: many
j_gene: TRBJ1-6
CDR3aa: CASSYGHDNSPLHF
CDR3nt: TGTGCCAGCTCTTACGGACATGATAATTCACCCCTCCACTTT

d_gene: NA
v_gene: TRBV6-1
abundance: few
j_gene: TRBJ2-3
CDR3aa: CASGGTRGPADTQYF
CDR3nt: TGTGCCAGCGGGGGAACCCGGGGGCCGGCGGATACGCAGTATTTT

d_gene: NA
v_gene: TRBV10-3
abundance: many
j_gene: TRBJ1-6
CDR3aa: CAISDRRGESGSPLHF
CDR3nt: TGTGCCATCAGTGACCGGCGCGGGGAATCAGGGTCACCCCTCCACTTT

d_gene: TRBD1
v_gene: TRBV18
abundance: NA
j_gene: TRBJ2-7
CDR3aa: CASSPGTVDYEQYF
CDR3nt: TGTGCCAGCTCACCAGGGACAGTTGATTACGAGCAGTACTTC

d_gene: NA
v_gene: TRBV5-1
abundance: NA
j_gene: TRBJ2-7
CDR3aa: CASSEVEFASYEQYF
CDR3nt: TGCGCCTCCTCTGAAGTCGAGTTCGCCTCCTACGAGCAGTACTTC

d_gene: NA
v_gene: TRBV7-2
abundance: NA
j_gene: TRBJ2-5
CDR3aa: CASSSRFQETQYF
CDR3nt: TGTGCCAGCAGCTCCCGTTTTCAAGAGACCCAGTACTTC

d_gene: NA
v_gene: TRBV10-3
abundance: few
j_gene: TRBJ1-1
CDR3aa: CAISVGEAEAFF
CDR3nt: TGTGCCATCAGTGTGGGAGAGGCTGAAGCTTTCTTT

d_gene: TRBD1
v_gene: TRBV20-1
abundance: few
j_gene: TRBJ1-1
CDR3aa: CSARDSRGQIRNTEAFF
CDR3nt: TGCAGTGCTAGAGATTCGAGGGGACAGATCAGGAACACTGAAGCTTTCTTT

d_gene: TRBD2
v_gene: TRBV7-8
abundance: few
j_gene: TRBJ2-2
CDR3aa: CASSLGTSGTNTGELFF
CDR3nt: TGTGCCAGCAGCTTGGGGACTAGCGGGACCAACACCGGGGAGCTGTTTTTT